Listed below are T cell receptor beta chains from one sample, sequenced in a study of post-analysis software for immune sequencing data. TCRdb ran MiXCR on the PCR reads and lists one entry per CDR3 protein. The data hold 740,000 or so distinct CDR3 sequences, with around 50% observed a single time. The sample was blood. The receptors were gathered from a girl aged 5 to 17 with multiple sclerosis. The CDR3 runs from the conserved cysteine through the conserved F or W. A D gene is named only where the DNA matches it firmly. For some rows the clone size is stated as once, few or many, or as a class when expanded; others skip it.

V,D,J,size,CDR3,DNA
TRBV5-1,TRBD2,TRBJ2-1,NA,CASSRTSGSNEQFF,TGCGCCAGCAGCCGCACTAGCGGGAGCAATGAGCAGTTCTTC
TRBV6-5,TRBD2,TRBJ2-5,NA,CASSYSSGGGQETQYF,TGTGCCAGCAGTTACTCAAGTGGCGGGGGGCAAGAGACCCAGTACTTC
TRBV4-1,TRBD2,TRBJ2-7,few,CASSPQLLASGFSYEQYF,TGCGCCAGCAGCCCCCAGCTGCTGGCTAGCGGATTCTCCTACGAGCAGTACTTC
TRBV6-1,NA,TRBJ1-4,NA,CASSEFALDEKLFF,TGTGCCAGCAGTGAATTTGCCCTCGATGAAAAACTGTTTTTT
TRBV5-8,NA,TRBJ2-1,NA,CASSLKGGLYNEQFF,TGTGCCAGCAGCTTGAAGGGGGGCCTCTACAATGAGCAGTTCTTC
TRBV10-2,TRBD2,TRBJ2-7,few,CASMGLALYEQYF,TGCGCCAGCATGGGACTAGCGCTCTACGAGCAGTACTTC
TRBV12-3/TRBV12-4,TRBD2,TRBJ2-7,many,CASSLAGGIYEQYF,TGTGCCAGCAGCTTAGCGGGGGGCATCTACGAGCAGTACTTC
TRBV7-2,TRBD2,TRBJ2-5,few,CASSSAGAETQYF,TGTGCCAGCAGCTCAGCGGGAGCAGAGACCCAGTACTTC
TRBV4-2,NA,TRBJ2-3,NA,CASSQALTDTQYF,TGTGCCAGCAGCCAAGCCCTAACAGATACGCAGTATTTT
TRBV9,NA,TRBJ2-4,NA,CASSGRDTNIQYF,TGTGCCAGCAGCGGCAGGGATACAAACATTCAGTACTTC
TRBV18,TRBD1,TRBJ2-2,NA,CASSQQGASGELFF,TGTGCCAGCTCACAGCAGGGGGCGAGCGGGGAGCTGTTTTTT
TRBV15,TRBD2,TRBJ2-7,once,CATSRTGLATYEQYF,TGTGCCACCAGCAGAACGGGACTAGCAACCTACGAGCAGTACTTC
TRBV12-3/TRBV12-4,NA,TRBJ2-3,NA,CASSLRGDGTQYF,TGTGCCAGCAGTTTGAGGGGAGATGGTACGCAGTATTTT
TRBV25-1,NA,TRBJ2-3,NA,CASSESGGRTDTQYF,TGTGCCAGCAGTGAATCTGGAGGGCGCACAGATACGCAGTATTTT
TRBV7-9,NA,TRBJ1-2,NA,CASSLAADGYGYTF,TGTGCCAGCAGCTTAGCCGCTGACGGATATGGCTACACCTTC
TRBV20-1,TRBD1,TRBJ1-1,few,CSARDVPDRVNTEAFF,TGCAGTGCTAGAGATGTCCCGGACAGGGTGAACACTGAAGCTTTCTTT
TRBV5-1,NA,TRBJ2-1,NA,CASSLPLNEQFF,TGCGCCAGCAGCTTGCCCTTGAATGAGCAGTTCTTC
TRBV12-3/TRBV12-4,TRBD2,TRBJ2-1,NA,CASSFSPGGLSHEQFF,TGTGCCAGCAGTTTTAGCCCGGGAGGCCTATCGCATGAGCAGTTCTTC
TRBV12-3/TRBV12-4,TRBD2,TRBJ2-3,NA,CASSQPLAGGGDTQYF,TGTGCCAGCAGTCAACCACTAGCGGGAGGGGGGGATACGCAGTATTTT
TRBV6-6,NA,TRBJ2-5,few,CASTERGRQETQYF,TGTGCCAGCACCGAAAGGGGCAGACAAGAGACCCAGTACTTC
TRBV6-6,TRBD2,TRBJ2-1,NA,CAGSPPRGRVNEQFF,TGTGCCGGCAGCCCCCCCCGCGGGAGGGTGAATGAGCAGTTCTTC
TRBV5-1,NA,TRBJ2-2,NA,CASSTGPPGELFF,TGCGCCAGCAGCACGGGACCTCCCGGGGAGCTGTTTTTT
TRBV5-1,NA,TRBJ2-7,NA,CASNLDGDSYEQYF,TGCGCCAGCAATCTAGACGGCGACTCCTACGAGCAGTACTTC
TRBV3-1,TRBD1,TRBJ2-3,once,CASSNRGIADTQYF,TGTGCCAGCAGCAACAGGGGTATCGCAGATACGCAGTATTTT
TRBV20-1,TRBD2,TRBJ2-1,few,CSALSGRANEQFF,TGCAGTGCCCTTAGCGGGAGAGCCAATGAGCAGTTCTTC
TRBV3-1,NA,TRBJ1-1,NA,CASSQDLAQNTEAFF,TGTGCCAGCAGCCAAGATTTGGCACAAAACACTGAAGCTTTCTTT
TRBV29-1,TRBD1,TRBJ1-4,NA,CSVPGTGGREEKLFF,TGCAGCGTTCCCGGGACAGGGGGCAGGGAGGAAAAACTGTTTTTT
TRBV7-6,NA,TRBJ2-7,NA,CASSLGVADSYEQYF,TGTGCCAGCAGCTTAGGAGTAGCGGACTCCTACGAGCAGTACTTC
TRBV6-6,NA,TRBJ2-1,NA,CASSYDSLNEQFF,TGTGCCAGCAGTTACGACAGCCTCAATGAGCAGTTCTTC
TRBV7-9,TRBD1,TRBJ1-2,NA,CASSYRGQVYGYTF,TGTGCCAGCAGCTACCGAGGACAGGTCTATGGCTACACCTTC
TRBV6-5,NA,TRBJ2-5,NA,CASSFVGVSETQYF,TGTGCCAGCAGTTTTGTGGGGGTATCAGAGACCCAGTACTTC
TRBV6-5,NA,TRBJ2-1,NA,CASSYFSVAGDWYNEQFF,TGTGCCAGCAGTTACTTTTCCGTGGCAGGGGATTGGTACAATGAGCAGTTCTTC
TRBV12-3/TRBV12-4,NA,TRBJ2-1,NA,CASSPYSGNEQFF,TGTGCCAGCAGTCCCTACAGTGGCAATGAGCAGTTCTTC
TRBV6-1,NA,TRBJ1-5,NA,CASSEASNQPQHF,TGTGCCAGCAGTGAAGCGAGCAATCAGCCCCAGCATTTT
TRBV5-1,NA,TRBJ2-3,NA,CASSLRPRATDTQYF,TGCGCCAGCAGCTTGCGGCCCCGGGCCACAGATACGCAGTATTTT
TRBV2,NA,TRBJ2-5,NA,CASSGPGPQETQYF,TGTGCCAGCAGTGGACCGGGGCCTCAAGAGACCCAGTACTTC
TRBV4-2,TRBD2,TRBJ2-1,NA,CASSQDTAGAHNEQFF,TGTGCCAGCAGCCAAGATACGGCGGGAGCCCACAATGAGCAGTTCTTC
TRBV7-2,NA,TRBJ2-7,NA,CASSPRGEAYEQYF,TGTGCCAGCAGCCCGAGGGGGGAAGCGTACGAGCAGTACTTC
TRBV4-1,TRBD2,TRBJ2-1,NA,CASSPVKRETYEQFF,TGCGCCAGCAGCCCAGTCAAGCGGGAGACGTATGAGCAGTTCTTC
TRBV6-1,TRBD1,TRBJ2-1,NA,CASSGRGLKNEQFF,TGTGCCAGCAGTGGCAGGGGGCTTAAGAATGAGCAGTTCTTC
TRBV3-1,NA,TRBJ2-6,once,CASSSSAPSGANVLTF,TGTGCCAGCAGCTCCTCCGCCCCGTCTGGGGCCAACGTCCTGACTTTC
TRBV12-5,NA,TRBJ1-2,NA,CASGLVPSIRGNYGYTF,TGTGCTAGTGGTTTGGTTCCCTCAATACGGGGAAACTATGGCTACACCTTC
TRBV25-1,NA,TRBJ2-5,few,CASSDLRTQYF,TGTGCCAGCAGTGATCTGAGGACCCAGTACTTC
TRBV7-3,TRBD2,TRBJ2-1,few,CASSGNSGLADEQFF,TGTGCCAGCAGCGGCAACTCGGGACTAGCGGATGAGCAGTTCTTC
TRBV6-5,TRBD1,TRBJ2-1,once,CASSYGGTANEQFF,TGTGCCAGCAGTTACGGTGGGACAGCTAATGAGCAGTTCTTC
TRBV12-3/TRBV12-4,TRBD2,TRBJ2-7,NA,CASSLAGLAGGAEQYF,TGTGCCAGCAGTTTGGCGGGACTAGCGGGAGGAGCCGAGCAGTACTTC
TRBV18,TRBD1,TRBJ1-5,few,CASSPTGQGGQPQHF,TGTGCCAGCTCACCGACGGGACAGGGCGGTCAGCCCCAGCATTTT
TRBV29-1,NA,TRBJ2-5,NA,CSVDVRETQYF,TGCAGCGTTGATGTCAGGGAGACCCAGTACTTC
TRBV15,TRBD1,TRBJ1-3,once,CATSRTGAGNTIYF,TGTGCCACCAGCAGGACAGGGGCGGGAAACACCATATATTTT
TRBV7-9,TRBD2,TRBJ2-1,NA,CASSLVAGGRYNEQFF,TGTGCCAGCAGCTTAGTAGCGGGAGGGCGCTACAATGAGCAGTTCTTC
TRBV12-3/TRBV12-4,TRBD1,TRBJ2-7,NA,CASSEQGGHSYEQYF,TGTGCCAGCAGTGAACAGGGGGGCCACTCCTACGAGCAGTACTTC
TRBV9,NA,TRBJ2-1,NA,CASSVDDLSSYNEQFF,TGTGCCAGCAGCGTAGATGACCTGAGCTCCTACAATGAGCAGTTCTTC
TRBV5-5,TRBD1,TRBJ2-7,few,CASSLMGTGPYEQYF,TGTGCCAGCAGCTTAATGGGGACAGGGCCGTACGAGCAGTACTTC
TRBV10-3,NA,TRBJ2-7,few,CAIRESTTTYEQYF,TGTGCCATCAGAGAGTCGACAACTACCTACGAGCAGTACTTC
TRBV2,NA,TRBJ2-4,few,CASSQSTSGRVKNIQYF,TGTGCCAGCAGCCAATCGACAAGTGGTCGTGTCAAAAACATTCAGTACTTC
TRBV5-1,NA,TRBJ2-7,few,CASSVAGYSYEQYF,TGCGCCAGCAGCGTCGCGGGCTACTCCTACGAGCAGTACTTC
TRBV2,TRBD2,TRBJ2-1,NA,CASSDVGTSAHNEQFF,TGTGCCAGCAGTGACGTCGGGACTAGCGCCCACAATGAGCAGTTCTTC
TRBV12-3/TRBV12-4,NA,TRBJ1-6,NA,CASSSRGNSPRHF,TGTGCCAGCAGTTCCCGCGGGAATTCACCCCGCCACTTT